Following are 24 T cell receptor beta chains from one sample sequenced in a study of blood T cells in healthy people across ages. Primed by a sample-barcoded 5' primer and a J-beta primer mix, a second PCR proceeded for 7 to 11 cycles. TCRdb independently ran MiXCR on the 5' RACE reads; one entry per CDR3 protein. Of 700,000 or so distinct CDR3 sequences detected, approximately 22% appear once; the ten largest clones hold about 22%. The sequenced material came from blood. These receptors originate from an older man in good health.

This clonotype appeared a few times. The CDR3 loop is CSAKYREQFF. CDR3 sequence (DNA): TGCAGTGCTAAATATAGGGAGCAGTTCTTC. The rearrangement joins TRBV20-1 to TRBJ2-1; D ambiguous. Trimming shortened V by 4 bases and J by 10 bases, and 8 bases separated the two germline ends. The CDR3 has 10 amino acids. CDR1 is DFQATT, CDR2 SNEGSKA, per germline (reference sequence).

The chain is built from TRBV3-1 and TRBJ1-6; D call uncertain. V lost 3 bases and J lost 6, with 12 bases in between. Germline lookup yields CDR1 LGHDT and CDR2 YNNKEL (reference sequence). The CDR3 consists of 15 residues. The DNA of the CDR3 is TGTGCCAGCAGCCAGGCAGGTCTTTCTAATTCACCCCTCCACTTT. It translates to CASSQAGLSNSPLHF.

V gene TRBV7-8 combines with J gene TRBJ2-3; 13 bases are a match to TRBD2. The length of the CDR3 is 15 residues. From germline, CDR1 is SGHVS and CDR2 FQNEAQ. V lost 5 bases, J lost 5 bases, and 4 bases stayed unmatched. CDR3 bases: TGTGCCAGCAGCCGGACTAGCGGGAGAGTAGATACGCAGTATTTT. Its protein is CASSRTSGRVDTQYF.

V is TRBV6-2 or TRBV6-3 and J is TRBJ1-2, with 11 bases identical to TRBD1. V lost 9 bases to trimming and J lost 5 bases; unmatched junction nucleotides: 17. The CDR3 has 17 residues. The germline V gene encodes CDR1 MNHEY and CDR2 SVGEGT. CDR3 region: CASRRTGGEIFRYGYTF. CDR3 nucleotide sequence: TGTGCCAGTAGGAGGACAGGGGGCGAGATATTCCGATATGGCTACACCTTC.

For this clonotype: A much larger clone lies one base from this, so it may be a read error. This rearrangement joins TRBV12-3 or TRBV12-4 to TRBJ2-1; D is uncertain. The length of the CDR3 is 14 residues. Written as DNA, the CDR3 is TGTGCCGGCAGTTTGGGTTTACGAAACAATGAGCAGTTCTTC. It specifies CAGSLGLRNNEQFF.

This chain links TRBV11-2 with TRBJ2-2; possibly TRBD2 for D (5 bases). V shed 1 base and J shed 7 bases, with 16 bases lying between them. Germline lookup yields CDR1 SGHAT and CDR2 FQNNGV. This CDR3 comprises 16 residues. The DNA for the CDR3 is TGTGCCAGCAGCTTAGGAGGAGTACTAGAGGGCGGGGAGCTGTTTTTT. It codes for CASSLGGVLEGGELFF.

The rearrangement joins TRBV12-3 or TRBV12-4 to TRBJ1-4, with TRBD1 as a possible D gene (6 bases). CDR3 length: 15 residues. V was clipped by 7 bases and J by 8 bases, with 20 bases between them. CDR3 loop: CASTQGHGAGEKLFF. CDR3 DNA: TGTGCCAGCACCCAGGGACATGGGGCTGGCGAAAAACTGTTTTTT.

V and J are TRBV6-6 and TRBJ1-5; no clear D gene. With 1 base removed from V and 4 bases from J, the gap between germline ends came to 5 bases. The germline V gene encodes CDR1 MNHNY and CDR2 SVGAGI (reference sequence). This CDR3 contains 13 residues. The CDR3, as DNA: TGTGCCAGCAGTTACTTAGGGAATCAGCCCCAGCATTTT. Protein sequence: CASSYLGNQPQHF.

This clonotype was recorded a few times. This chain joins TRBV7-2 and TRBJ2-1, with 9 bases lining up with TRBD2. The DNA end is a closer match to TRBJ2-5, so the J assignment may be wrong. The CDR3 spans 17 residues. Germline V gene data show CDR1 as SGHTA and CDR2 as FQGNSA. The CDR3 sequence is CASSLEASGATLKTQYF. For the CDR3, the DNA is TGTGCCAGCAGCTTAGAAGCTAGCGGGGCGACGTTGAAGACCCAGTACTTC.

The chain carries TRBV6-4 and TRBJ2-3; D gene uncertain. Trimming cost V 6 bases and J 6 bases, with 13 bases left between them. Germline CDR1 and CDR2: MRHNA and SNTAGT. There are 13 residues in the CDR3. The CDR3 coding sequence is TGTGCCAGCAGCCGGAACTACGAGGATACGCAGTATTTT. Translation gives CASSRNYEDTQYF.

This clonotype was detected only once. This sequence joins TRBV29-1 and TRBJ2-6, with TRBD1 as a possible D gene (6 bases). The germline V gene encodes CDR1 SQVTM and CDR2 ANQGSEA. V was pared by 3 bases and J by 2 bases, with 11 bases between. The CDR3 covers 15 residues. The CDR3 region has the DNA TGCAGCGTTGAGGGCAGGGGAGCTGGGGCCAACGTCCTGACTTTC. Translation gives CSVEGRGAGANVLTF.

This clonotype has only a few counts. The CDR3 spells CAISDLGDTQYF. The CDR3 nucleotides are TGTGCCATCAGTGATCTCGGAGATACGCAGTATTTT. The gene calls are TRBV10-3 and TRBJ2-3; D is unresolved. The CDR3 loop spans 12 amino acids. V was pared by 3 bases and J by 5 bases, with 6 bases between. Germline V gives CDR1 ENHRY, CDR2 SYGVKD.

The rearrangement links TRBV12-3 or TRBV12-4 to TRBJ1-2, with TRBD1 identical over 9 bases. The CDR3 runs to 17 residues. The V segment lost 3 bases and the J segment 4 bases; nucleotides outside the gene matches: 12. The CDR3 DNA follows: TGTGCCAGCAGTTTTGAAGTAAGGACAGGGGAGACCTATGGCTACACCTTC. This gives the protein CASSFEVRTGETYGYTF.

This chain links TRBV12-3 or TRBV12-4 with TRBJ1-2, with 7 bases aligning to TRBD1. The CDR3 spans 13 residues. The V gene end was trimmed by 5 bases and the J gene end by 6 bases; junction bases not matched to a gene: 6. In DNA form, the CDR3 reads TGTGCCAGCAGTAAGGACAGGCTCCATGGCTACACCTTC. Amino acid sequence: CASSKDRLHGYTF.

The chain joins TRBV2 to TRBJ1-1, with D possibly TRBD1 on 6 matching bases. Germline V lookup: CDR1 SNHLY, CDR2 FYNNEI. There are 16 residues in the CDR3. Trimming stripped 4 bases from V and 6 bases from J, with 21 bases between. Here the CDR3 DNA reads TGTGCCAGCAGTGCCCCACCCAGGGGAGGGGCGTCTGAAGCTTTCTTT. Protein: CASSAPPRGGASEAFF.

In regard to this clonotype: Since a much larger clone is just one base distant, this may be a read error. This chain connects TRBV6-5 to TRBJ2-5, with 11 nucleotides matching TRBD2. The ends lost 5 bases at V and 5 bases at J; junction bases unmatched: 4. The CDR3 extends over 14 amino acids. CDR1 and CDR2 (germline): MNHEY, SVGAGI. The CDR3 spells CASSTTSGVETQYF. DNA for the CDR3: TGTGCCAGCAGTACGACTAGCGGGGTTGAGACCCAGTACTTC.

This chain links TRBV20-1 with TRBJ2-5; TRBD1 matches 7 bases. The CDR3 runs 14 residues. The germline gives CDR1 DFQATT, CDR2 SNEGSKA (reference sequence). J was trimmed by 7 bases and V by 1 base; bases with no gene match: 9. The CDR3 DNA reads as TGCAGTGCTAGAGTCCCCTACAGGGGTGGGACCCAGTACTTC. The encoded protein is CSARVPYRGGTQYF.

V is TRBV11-2 and J is TRBJ2-5, with 11 bases that match TRBD2. The CDR3 contains 16 residues. V lost 4 bases and J lost 5; bases outside the gene matches: 9. Germline V lookup: CDR1 SGHAT, CDR2 FQNNGV. The CDR3 sequence: CASSSHVAGGLETQYF. CDR3 DNA: TGTGCCAGCAGCTCTCATGTAGCGGGGGGGCTTGAGACCCAGTACTTC.

The genes are TRBV7-6 and TRBJ1-4; TRBD1 might be the D (6 bases). Per the germline V gene, CDR1 is SGHVS and CDR2 is FNYEAQ. This CDR3 comprises 15 residues. Trimming stripped 1 base from V and 7 bases from J, with 13 bases between. CDR3 region: CASSLVGGQREKLFF. The CDR3 nucleotides are TGTGCCAGCAGCTTAGTTGGGGGGCAACGTGAAAAACTGTTTTTT.

The V call is TRBV28, the J call TRBJ2-4, with TRBD2 matching 11 bases. V trimming: 4 bases; J trimming: 9 bases; junction bases outside the gene matches: 8. CDR3 length: 15 residues. Germline CDR1 is MDHEN and CDR2 is SYDVKM. DNA for the CDR3: TGTGCCAGCAGTTCCTCACTAGCGGGAGTGTTCATTCAGTACTTC. This encodes CASSSSLAGVFIQYF.

This clonotype was seen a handful of times. The V and J genes are TRBV7-2 and TRBJ2-5; D remains ambiguous. The end of the DNA aligns better with TRBJ2-1, so the J call may be wrong. CDR3 length: 11 residues. CDR1 SGHTA and CDR2 FQGNSA come from the germline V gene. CDR3 region: CASTNYNEQFF. As DNA, the CDR3 is TGTGCCAGCACAAACTACAATGAGCAGTTCTTC.

The V gene is TRBV10-3, the J gene TRBJ2-7; D uncertain. This CDR3 has 13 amino acids. Looked up from germline, CDR1 is ENHRY and CDR2 is SYGVKD. With 0 bases removed from V and 6 bases from J, the gap between germline ends came to 9 bases. In nucleotides, the CDR3 is TGTGCCATCAGTGAGTCTTGGCCGCCCGAGCAGTACTTC. Translating it yields CAISESWPPEQYF.

This clonotype was counted only a few times. The chain has TRBV4-3 and TRBJ1-1; 7 bases match TRBD1. Germline values: CDR1 LGHNA, CDR2 YSLEER. CDR3 length: 12 amino acids. The trim removed 6 bases at V and 6 bases at J, leaving 4 bases unmatched. CDR3 loop: CASRRQGAEAFF. CDR3 sequence (DNA): TGCGCCAGCAGACGACAGGGTGCTGAAGCTTTCTTT.

This clonotype has a handful of counts. This chain links TRBV19 with TRBJ2-5; D ambiguous. The end of the DNA fits TRBJ2-1 better, so the J call may be wrong. CDR1 and CDR2 from the germline V gene are LNHDA and SQIVND (reference sequence). The CDR3 sequence is 18 residues long. The CDR3 sequence is CASSIDLTELVVGNEQFF. DNA of the CDR3: TGTGCCAGTAGTATAGATCTGACGGAGCTAGTGGTAGGCAATGAGCAGTTCTTC.